This record concerns one T cell receptor (beta chain) sequence. Its antigen is not known. PCR employed 60 Vbeta and 13 Jbeta primers. The repertoire was sequenced with immunoSEQ multiplex PCR; TCRdb's copy has only in-frame clones and lacks some. The sample shows some 69,000 clones, around 66% of them seen only once. This record belongs to a study of cytomegalovirus exposure and HLA in healthy donors. Study-wide background: As an earlier analysis found, roughly 170 million T cells yielded over 95 million unique TCR beta sequences.

The CDR3 is made up of 15 amino acids. Germline-derived CDR1 and CDR2 are SGHNT and YYREEE (reference sequence). Trimming cost V 0 bases and J 1 base; bases outside gene matches: 2. Whole-study findings and limits: Among the most significant clusters, several appeared linked to common viral pathogens in a later analysis. Most subjects had HLA-A and HLA-B alleles reportedly predicted accurately by TCR beta sequences.

This clonotype was sampled from a male donor in good health and CMV-seropositive. The V gene is TRBV5-4, the J gene TRBJ2-7; 9 bases align to TRBD1. The sequenced material came from PBMCs. CDR3 sequence: CASSLEGTGSYEQYF. Here the CDR3 DNA reads TGTGCCAGCAGCTTGGAGGGGACAGGGTCCTACGAGCAGTACTTC.